The clone carrying this TCR beta chain was observed a few times. Its matching antigen is unknown. TCRdb ran MiXCR on the 5' RACE reads and lists one entry per CDR3 protein. The sample holds under 300,000 distinct CDR3 sequences, around 7% seen once. V lost 3 bases and J lost 5, with 14 bases in between. This CDR3 comprises 15 residues. Per the germline V gene, CDR1 is SGHTA and CDR2 is FQGNSA. This record belongs to a study of T cells after yellow fever vaccination. Whole-study context: Researchers used SMART-Seq v4 Ultra Low Input to prepare fractions that had low cell numbers.

Regarding the study as a whole: The secondary response showed a weaker magnitude and a faster peak, day 5 versus 15. Primary-vaccination clones mostly resurfaced post-booster (nearly 97% CD4, approximately 90% CD8).

Source: CD4+ T cells sorted from PBMCs, taken 15 days after the yellow fever booster vaccination. This clonotype was sampled from a man aged 25-45 years who received the YFV17D yellow fever vaccine. The J gene is TRBJ1-3, the V gene TRBV7-2; a possible D gene is TRBD1 (5 bases). The CDR3: CASSFPGTSRNTIYF. The CDR3 DNA follows: TGTGCCAGCAGCTTCCCCGGGACTTCGAGAAACACCATATATTTT. The complete variable domain, with remaining parts taken from reference TRBV7-2 and TRBJ1-3, reads GAGVSQSPSNKVTEKGKDVELRCDPISGHTALYWYRQSLGQGLEFLIYFQGNSAPDKSGLPSDRFSAERTGGSVSTLTIQRTQQEDSAVYLCASSFPGTSRNTIYFGEGSWLTVV.